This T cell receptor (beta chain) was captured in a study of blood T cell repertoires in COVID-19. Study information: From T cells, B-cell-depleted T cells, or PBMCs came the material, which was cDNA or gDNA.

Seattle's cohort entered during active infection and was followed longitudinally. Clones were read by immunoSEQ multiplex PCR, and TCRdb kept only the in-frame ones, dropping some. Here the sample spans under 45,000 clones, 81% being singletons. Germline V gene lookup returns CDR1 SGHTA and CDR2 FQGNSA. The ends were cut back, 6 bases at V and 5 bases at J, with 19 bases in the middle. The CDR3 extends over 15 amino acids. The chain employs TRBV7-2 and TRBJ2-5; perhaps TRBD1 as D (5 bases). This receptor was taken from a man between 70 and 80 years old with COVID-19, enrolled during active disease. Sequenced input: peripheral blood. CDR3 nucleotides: TGTGCCAGCAGTCTAGACCCCCAGGGAACCGAGACCCAGTACTTC. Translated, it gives CASSLDPQGTETQYF.